This T cell receptor (beta chain) was recovered during a study of cytomegalovirus exposure and HLA in healthy donors. Amplification used 60 Vbeta primers and 13 Jbeta primers. TCRdb keeps only in-frame clones here, not all; method: immunoSEQ multiplex PCR. The repertoire holds about 140,000 clones, with around 57% as singletons. Germline V gene data show CDR1 as SGHRS and CDR2 as YFSETQ. CDR3 length: 15 amino acids. Unmatched junction bases numbered 6, after V lost 4 bases and J lost 2 bases. The TCR originated in a male donor in good health and CMV-seronegative. Input material: PBMCs. The V call is TRBV5-1, the J call TRBJ2-3; 8 nucleotides line up with TRBD1. The CDR3 protein is CASSARQGITDTQYF. CDR3 in DNA: TGCGCCAGCAGCGCGCGACAGGGGATCACAGATACGCAGTATTTT.